These 2 T cell receptor beta chains share one sample of origin, sequenced in a study of spatial heterogeneity in lung cancer (dated by TCRdb to about 2019). Libraries were built with 5' RACE. TCRdb lists the instrument as NextSeq 500. TCRdb reworked the public reads: Q25 trimming with fastp, MiXCR clone assembly, productive beta chains retained. Merged by CDR3 protein, the rows form single entries marked with the most common genes and DNA. This sample gives about 27,000 distinct CDR3 sequences in total; roughly 5.4% of them show up just once. In total, the top ten clones hold about 24% of the sample. Sample time point, as interpreted from the label and publication: blood at routine non-recurrence follow-up after resection. Specimen: PBMCs, collected at follow-up. These receptors all come from a female donor with early-stage non-small cell lung cancer.

This clonotype came up many times. The V and J genes are TRBV12-3 or TRBV12-4 and TRBJ2-2, with 13 bases fitting TRBD2. The CDR3 sequence is 15 residues long. V was clipped by 6 bases and J by 6 bases; unmatched bases: 4. CDR3 DNA sequence: TGTGCCAGCAGACCGGGACTAGCGGGGTCCGGGGAGCTGTTTTTT. Protein product: CASRPGLAGSGELFF.

The genes are TRBV10-2 and TRBJ2-3, with D unresolved. This CDR3 spans 16 amino acids. Per the germline V gene, CDR1 is WSHSY and CDR2 is SAAADI. The V end was cut by 3 bases, the J end by 2 bases, with 15 bases between. CDR3 loop: CASSDFQYLHTDTQYF. CDR3 in DNA: TGCGCCAGCAGTGACTTCCAGTACCTTCACACAGATACGCAGTATTTT.